The 32 T cell receptor beta chains listed next were all sequenced from one sample in a study of cytomegalovirus exposure and HLA in healthy donors. Vbeta (60) and Jbeta (13) primers were used in the PCR. The repertoire was sequenced with immunoSEQ multiplex PCR; TCRdb's copy has only in-frame clones and lacks some. Altogether some 120,000 clones are present, less than 80% being singletons, with the ten largest covering more than 2.5%. The sequencing sample was made of PBMCs. The receptors come from a woman between 45 and 60 years old in good health and CMV-seronegative.

J is TRBJ2-3 and V is TRBV11-1; TRBD2 might be the D (6 bases). V gave up 5 bases and J gave up 6 bases, with 18 bases separating them. Germline V gene data show CDR1 as SGHAT and CDR2 as FQDESV (reference sequence). CDR3 size: 15 residues. CDR3 DNA: TGTGCCAGCAGCCGAAATCTCGGGAGATTCGATACGCAGTATTTT. Residues: CASSRNLGRFDTQYF.

The chain joins TRBV10-3 to TRBJ2-3; 8 bases line up with TRBD2. Losses at the gene ends were 8 bases for V and 8 bases for J; bases not matched to a gene: 12. This CDR3 comprises 14 residues. Germline V gene sequence: CDR1 ENHRY, CDR2 SYGVKD. The CDR3 spells CAISSGQKQGTQYF. CDR3 in DNA: TGTGCCATCTCTAGCGGGCAGAAACAAGGTACGCAGTATTTT.

The chain carries TRBV25-1 and TRBJ1-6, with TRBD1 as a possible D gene (6 bases). This CDR3 region has 14 residues. The V and J ends lost 5 bases and 7 bases respectively, with 12 bases between them. Germline loops: CDR1 MGHDK, CDR2 SYGVNS. Written as DNA, the CDR3 is TGTGCCAGCAGTACAGGGACGGACAATTCACCCCTCCACTTT. Translation: CASSTGTDNSPLHF.

The chain joins TRBV7-9 to TRBJ1-4, with 7 bases aligning to TRBD1. The V and J ends lost 5 bases and 0 bases, in that order; junction bases with no gene match: 6. The CDR3 length is 16 residues. From germline, CDR1 is SEHNR and CDR2 FQNEAQ (reference sequence). The CDR3 is CASSKGQPTTNEKLFF. The CDR3 DNA is TGTGCCAGCAGCAAGGGACAGCCGACAACTAATGAAAAACTGTTTTTT. Variable domain in full (rest from reference TRBV7-9 and TRBJ1-4): DTGVSQNPRHKITKRGQNVTFRCDPISEHNRLYWYRQTLGQGPEFLTYFQNEAQLEKSRLLSDRFSAERPKGSFSTLEIQRTEQGDSAMYLCASSKGQPTTNEKLFFGSGTQLSVL.

This chain joins TRBV30 and TRBJ1-5; D is unclear. Trimming removed 0 bases at V and 0 bases at J, with 9 bases between. The CDR3 consists of 15 residues. Germline V lookup: CDR1 GTSNPN, CDR2 SVGIG (reference sequence). The CDR3 protein is CAWSVGENSNQPQHF. In nucleotides, the CDR3 is TGTGCCTGGAGTGTAGGAGAGAATAGCAATCAGCCCCAGCATTTT.

V and J are TRBV7-3 and TRBJ1-5, with 11 nucleotides matching TRBD1. The trim removed 4 bases at V and 6 bases at J, leaving 5 bases unmatched. CDR1 and CDR2 from the germline V gene are SGHTA and FQGTGA. This CDR3 spans 15 amino acids. CDR3 DNA: TGTGCCAGCAGCTGGACAGGGGGCGCGGGTCAGCCCCAGCATTTT. Protein: CASSWTGGAGQPQHF. The full variable domain, completed using reference TRBV7-3 and TRBJ1-5, is GAGVSQTPSNKVTEKGKYVELRCDPISGHTALYWYRQSLGQGPEFLIYFQGTGAADDSGLPNDRFFAVRPEGSVSTLKIQRTERGDSAVYLCASSWTGGAGQPQHFGDGTRLSIL.

A single count supports this clone. This chain joins TRBV6-5 and TRBJ2-5; 11 bases are shared with TRBD1. This CDR3 region has 15 residues. V shed 7 bases, J shed 4 bases, and the junction held 8 bases outside the gene matches. Germline CDR1 and CDR2: MNHEY and SVGAGI. The CDR3 spells CASTPDRGPAETQYF. The CDR3 DNA follows: TGTGCCAGCACCCCGGACAGGGGGCCCGCAGAGACCCAGTACTTC.

The V and J genes are TRBV4-2 and TRBJ2-5; possibly TRBD1 for D (6 bases). CDR1 and CDR2 from the germline V gene are LGHNA and YNFKEQ. Trimming cost V 0 bases and J 2 bases, with 10 bases left between them. The length of the CDR3 is 15 residues. CDR3: CASSQDRGSQETQYF. CDR3 sequence (DNA): TGTGCCAGCAGCCAAGACAGGGGCAGTCAAGAGACCCAGTACTTC.

This clone showed up just a few times. The V and J genes are TRBV6-1 and TRBJ2-1, with 11 nucleotides matching TRBD2. The germline gives CDR1 MNHNS, CDR2 SASEGT. The CDR3 length is 15 residues. The V segment lost 6 bases and the J segment 1 base; nucleotides outside the gene matches: 2. The CDR3 is CASRGLAASYNEQFF. The CDR3 DNA reads TGTGCCAGCAGGGGACTAGCGGCTTCCTACAATGAGCAGTTCTTC.

CDR3: CASSPERQVVTQYF. The DNA of the CDR3 is TGTGCCAGCTCACCAGAGAGGCAAGTAGTGACCCAGTACTTC. This chain joins TRBV18 and TRBJ2-5; unclear D gene. Trimming cost V 2 bases and J 7 bases, with 14 bases left between them. Germline values: CDR1 KGHSH, CDR2 LQKENI. This CDR3 comprises 14 residues.

The chain recombines TRBV9 with TRBJ1-2; 12 positions agree with TRBD1. Trimming took 4 bases from V and 6 from J; bases not matched to a gene: 7. CDR3 length: 15 amino acids. Germline V gene data show CDR1 as SGDLS and CDR2 as YYNGEE. The CDR3 sequence: CASSNHGTGGDGYTF. The CDR3, as DNA: TGTGCCAGCAGCAACCATGGGACAGGGGGCGATGGCTACACCTTC.

This clone is a singleton in its sample. V usage is TRBV27 and J usage is TRBJ1-2; perhaps TRBD1 as D (5 bases). Looked up from germline, CDR1 is MNHEY and CDR2 is SMNVEV (reference sequence). The CDR3 has 13 amino acids. V shed 6 bases and J shed 6 bases, with 14 bases lying between them. The CDR3 loop reads CASRISTGDGYTF. In DNA, the CDR3 is TGTGCCAGCAGAATTTCCACGGGGGATGGCTACACCTTC.

The chain couples TRBV9 to TRBJ2-4, with TRBD2 as a possible D gene (7 bases). The CDR3 runs 20 residues. Trimming took 5 bases from V and 3 from J, leaving 30 bases between them. Per germline, CDR1 SGDLS and CDR2 YYNGEE. CDR3 coding DNA: TGTGCCAGCAGTTCACCCGAGGGGGGGGCGCTTAATGTAGGCAAAAACATTCAGTACTTC. Its protein product is CASSSPEGGALNVGKNIQYF.

This clone was picked up one time. This chain links TRBV2 with TRBJ2-2; TRBD2 matches 9 bases. V lost 6 bases, J lost 7 bases, and 9 bases stayed unmatched. Germline V gene sequence: CDR1 SNHLY, CDR2 FYNNEI. The CDR3 is 15 residues long. The CDR3 region has the DNA TGTGCCAGCAGCGATATGGGACTAGCCAGCGGGGAGCTGTTTTTT. This sequence encodes CASSDMGLASGELFF.

This clone occurred once. The chain has TRBV30 and TRBJ2-6; D remains ambiguous. CDR3 size: 14 residues. Trimming took off 5 bases at V and 4 bases at J, with 12 bases between the two ends. Germline V gene sequence: CDR1 GTSNPN, CDR2 SVGIG (reference sequence). The CDR3 spells CAWGPAGGANVLTF. In DNA, the CDR3 is TGTGCCTGGGGGCCCGCCGGAGGGGCCAACGTCCTGACTTTC.

This clone was seen a single time. The same CDR3 can be traced to other DNA sequences in this sample. The rearrangement joins TRBV18 to TRBJ1-2; 9 bases align to TRBD1. The junction had 0 bases not matched to a gene; V was cut back by 3 bases and J by 4 bases. Germline CDR1 KGHSH, CDR2 LQKENI. The CDR3 is 13 amino acids. This CDR3 is CASSPGQGYGYTF. CDR3 sequence (DNA): TGTGCCAGCTCACCGGGACAGGGCTATGGCTACACCTTC.

J is TRBJ2-4 and V is TRBV15, with 12 bases aligning to TRBD2. Looked up from germline, CDR1 is LNHNV and CDR2 is YYDKDF (reference sequence). The CDR3 is 15 amino acids. V was clipped by 0 bases and J by 14 bases; unmatched bases: 8. The CDR3 protein is CATSRDPGLAGQKYF. As DNA, the CDR3 is TGTGCCACCAGCAGAGACCCGGGACTAGCGGGCCAAAAGTACTTC.

The rearrangement links TRBV29-1 to TRBJ2-7; 7 nucleotides match TRBD2. The ends lost 7 bases at V and 0 bases at J; junction bases unmatched: 3. Per the germline V gene, CDR1 is SQVTM and CDR2 is ANQGSEA. The CDR3 totals 12 residues. The CDR3: CSARTSSYEQYF. CDR3 sequence (DNA): TGCAGCGCTCGGACTAGCTCCTACGAGCAGTACTTC.

V gene TRBV28 combines with J gene TRBJ2-7, with 11 bases aligning to TRBD2. The CDR3 is made up of 19 amino acids. Trimming at V came to 5 bases and at J to 3 bases, leaving 18 bases not matched to a gene. Per germline, CDR1 MDHEN and CDR2 SYDVKM. The CDR3 DNA follows: TGTGCCAGCAGTCCCGCACACAATAAATTAGCGGGAGGGAGCTACGAGCAGTACTTC. This gives the protein CASSPAHNKLAGGSYEQYF.

This clone was detected once. The gene calls are TRBV28 and TRBJ1-5; no clear D. The ends were cut back, 1 base at V and 3 bases at J, with 13 bases in the middle. This CDR3 region has 16 residues. CDR1 MDHEN and CDR2 SYDVKM come from the germline V gene. The CDR3: CASSLLAGGLNQPQHF. The CDR3 DNA is TGTGCCAGCAGTTTATTGGCAGGAGGTCTCAATCAGCCCCAGCATTTT. The full variable domain, its missing parts supplied by reference TRBV28 and TRBJ1-5, is DVKVTQSSRYLVKRTGEKVFLECVQDMDHENMFWYRQDPGLGLRLIYFSYDVKMKEKGDIPEGYSVSREKKERFSLILESASTNQTSMYLCASSLLAGGLNQPQHFGDGTRLSIL.

The rearrangement joins TRBV11-3 to TRBJ2-7; 9 nucleotides align to TRBD1. The CDR3 has 14 amino acids. CDR1 is SGHNT and CDR2 is YENEEA in the germline V gene. V was pared by 6 bases and J by 3 bases, with 6 bases of the junction left unmatched. The CDR3 bases are TGTGCCAGCAGTTTCCGGGACAGGGACTACGAGCAGTACTTC. Translated: CASSFRDRDYEQYF.

Regarding this clone: A read error is likely, as this CDR3 ends without the conserved phenylalanine or tryptophan. Because the CDR3's place on the DNA is in doubt, the DNA is left out and the CDR3 is given as listed by TCRdb. The J gene is TRBJ2-7, the V gene TRBV4-1; TRBD2, the table's D call, was not compared with the DNA. Including both end residues, the CDR3 is 9 amino acids long. Germline CDR1 and CDR2: MGHRA and YSYEKL. The CDR3: CASSQECGS.

The chain combines TRBV15 with TRBJ2-1; no reliable D call. CDR3 size: 14 residues. Trimming cost V 0 bases and J 6 bases, with 9 bases left between them. Germline loops: CDR1 LNHNV, CDR2 YYDKDF (reference sequence). This chain's CDR3 is CATSRDKASNEQFF. For the CDR3, the DNA is TGTGCCACCAGCAGAGATAAGGCTAGCAATGAGCAGTTCTTC.

The gene calls are TRBV7-9 and TRBJ2-2, with D possibly being TRBD1 (5 bases). V lost 5 bases and J lost 6, with 10 bases in between. The CDR3 has 13 amino acids. Looked up from germline, CDR1 is SEHNR and CDR2 is FQNEAQ (reference sequence). The CDR3 DNA follows: TGTGCCAGCAGCGCTACAGGTTCCGGGGAGCTGTTTTTT. It yields the protein CASSATGSGELFF.

The rearrangement joins TRBV2 to TRBJ2-5; D gene unclear. The CDR3 length is 12 residues. V shed 3 bases and J shed 6 bases, with 8 bases lying between them. CDR1 SNHLY and CDR2 FYNNEI come from the germline V gene. The CDR3 here is CASSDERKTQYF. Written as DNA, the CDR3 is TGTGCCAGCAGTGATGAGCGAAAGACCCAGTACTTC.

The CDR3: CASSQELLAAHYEQYF. CDR3 coding DNA: TGCGCCAGCAGCCAAGAACTTCTAGCGGCACACTACGAGCAGTACTTC. V usage is TRBV4-3 and J usage is TRBJ2-7; 7 bases are a match to TRBD2. Germline V gives CDR1 LGHNA, CDR2 YSLEER. The trim removed 0 bases at V and 3 bases at J, leaving 8 bases unmatched. The CDR3 runs 16 residues.

V is TRBV7-9 and J is TRBJ2-1; the match to TRBD2 covers 9 bases. The CDR3 consists of 17 residues. J was trimmed by 4 bases and V by 0 bases; bases with no gene match: 7. The germline V gene encodes CDR1 SEHNR and CDR2 FQNEAQ (reference sequence). The CDR3 DNA follows: TGTGCCAGCAGCTTAGCTAGCGGGAGCGTAGGTTACAATGAGCAGTTCTTC. This sequence encodes CASSLASGSVGYNEQFF.

The J gene is TRBJ2-1, the V gene TRBV7-6, with D tentatively TRBD2 (5 bases). Germline CDR1 and CDR2: SGHVS and FNYEAQ. V shed 5 bases and J shed 8 bases, with 19 bases lying between them. This CDR3 comprises 15 residues. The CDR3 loop reads CASSRGPFAPDEQFF. The CDR3 DNA reads TGTGCCAGCAGCCGGGGTCCCTTTGCCCCCGATGAGCAGTTCTTC.

V is TRBV4-2 and J is TRBJ1-4; 8 nucleotides match TRBD1. Germline V gives CDR1 LGHNA, CDR2 YNFKEQ. CDR3 length equals 16 residues. V trimming: 0 bases; J trimming: 2 bases; junction bases outside the gene matches: 2. CDR3: CASSQDGTGTNEKLFF. The CDR3 nucleotides are TGTGCCAGCAGCCAAGATGGGACAGGTACTAATGAAAAACTGTTTTTT.

The rearrangement uses TRBV30 and TRBJ2-1, with D maybe TRBD1 (5 bases). The CDR3 is made up of 15 amino acids. Germline CDR1 and CDR2: GTSNPN and SVGIG (reference sequence). V was trimmed by 5 bases and J by 0 bases, leaving 14 bases between them. CDR3 protein: CAWAWGGSSYNEQFF. The CDR3, as DNA: TGTGCCTGGGCCTGGGGCGGAAGCTCCTACAATGAGCAGTTCTTC. Based on the CDR3 plus reference TRBV30 and TRBJ2-1, the full variable domain is SQTIHQWPATLVQPVGSPLSLECTVEGTSNPNLYWYRQAAGRGLQLLFYSVGIGQISSEVPQNLSASRPQDRQFILSSKKLLLSDSGFYLCAWAWGGSSYNEQFFGPGTRLTVL.

The chain joins TRBV7-8 to TRBJ2-1; 7 bases are shared with TRBD2. This CDR3 has 13 residues. The germline gives CDR1 SGHVS, CDR2 FQNEAQ. V lost 1 base and J lost 8; bases outside the gene matches: 2. As DNA, the CDR3 is TGTGCCAGCAGCTTAGTGGCGGGAGATGAGCAGTTCTTC. Amino acids: CASSLVAGDEQFF.

This clone was detected only a few times. This chain uses TRBV6-1 with TRBJ1-1, with D tentatively TRBD1 (5 bases). The germline CDR1 and CDR2 sequences are MNHNS and SASEGT. This CDR3 region has 16 residues. The ends were cut back, 6 bases at V and 1 base at J, with 18 bases in the middle. The CDR3 sequence is CASREPGRARNTEAFF. CDR3 DNA sequence: TGTGCCAGCAGGGAACCCGGCAGGGCGAGGAACACTGAAGCTTTCTTT.